This TCR beta chain appears in the sequencing data of a study of T-cell reconstitution after alpha-beta-depleted transplantation in children. Study-level findings and limits: Reportedly, only several hundred clones from non-depleted graft cells drove alpha-beta T-cell counts at about two months.

Comment on this clonotype: Its antigen is still unknown.

CDR1 is SNHLY and CDR2 is FYNNEI in the germline V gene. The CDR3 runs to 14 residues. V trimming: 0 bases; J trimming: 5 bases; junction bases outside the gene matches: 2. Unique molecular identifiers were incorporated when the TCRbeta library was constructed. One entry per CDR3 protein, called by TCRdb with MiXCR from the PCR reads. Here the sample spans approximately 170,000 distinct CDR3 sequences, around 10% being singletons. The V gene is TRBV2, the J gene TRBJ1-2, with 8 bases fitting TRBD1. The sequence was obtained from a boy younger than 10 with acute myeloid leukemia, due to receive a stem cell transplant. The sequencing used PBMCs, collected before TCRalphabeta/CD19-depleted stem cell transplant. As DNA, the CDR3 is TGTGCCAGCAGTGAAGCACAGGGGGTTTATGGCTACACCTTC. It yields the protein CASSEAQGVYGYTF.